This T cell receptor (beta chain) was sequenced for a study of blood T cell repertoires in COVID-19. At the level of the study: In each case, the material was cDNA or gDNA derived from T cells, B-cell-depleted T cells, or PBMCs.

The CDR3 runs to 14 residues. Germline-derived CDR1 and CDR2 are MGHRA and YSYEKL. V was pared by 4 bases and J by 7 bases, with 14 bases between. Clones were read by immunoSEQ multiplex PCR, and TCRdb kept only the in-frame ones, dropping some. The sample gives 250,000 to 400,000 clones, approximately 88% of which show up once; approximately 1.6% is in the top ten. Patients from Seattle were sampled longitudinally, starting during active infection. Sequenced material: peripheral blood. The receptor was isolated from a woman aged 25 to 45 with COVID-19, enrolled during active disease. The chain employs TRBV4-1 and TRBJ1-5; D gene ambiguous. The CDR3 DNA sequence: TGCGCCAGCAGCCCCTTCGAGGAGAACCAGCCCCAGCATTTT. Protein sequence: CASSPFEENQPQHF.